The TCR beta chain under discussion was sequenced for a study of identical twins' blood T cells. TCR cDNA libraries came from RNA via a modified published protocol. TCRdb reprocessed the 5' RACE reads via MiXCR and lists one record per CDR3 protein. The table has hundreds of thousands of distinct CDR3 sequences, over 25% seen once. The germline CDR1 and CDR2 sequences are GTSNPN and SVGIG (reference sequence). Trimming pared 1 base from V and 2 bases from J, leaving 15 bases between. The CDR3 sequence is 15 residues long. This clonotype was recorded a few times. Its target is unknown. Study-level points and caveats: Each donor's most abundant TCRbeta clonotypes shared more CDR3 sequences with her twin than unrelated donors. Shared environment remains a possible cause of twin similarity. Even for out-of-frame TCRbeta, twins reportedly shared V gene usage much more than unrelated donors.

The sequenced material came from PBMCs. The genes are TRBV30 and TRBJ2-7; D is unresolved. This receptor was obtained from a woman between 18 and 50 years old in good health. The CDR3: CAWSDLISVAYEQYF. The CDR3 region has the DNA TGTGCCTGGAGTGACCTTATTTCCGTGGCCTACGAGCAGTACTTC. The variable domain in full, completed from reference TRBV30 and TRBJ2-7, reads SQTIHQWPATLVQPVGSPLSLECTVEGTSNPNLYWYRQAAGRGLQLLFYSVGIGQISSEVPQNLSASRPQDRQFILSSKKLLLSDSGFYLCAWSDLISVAYEQYFGPGTRLTVT.